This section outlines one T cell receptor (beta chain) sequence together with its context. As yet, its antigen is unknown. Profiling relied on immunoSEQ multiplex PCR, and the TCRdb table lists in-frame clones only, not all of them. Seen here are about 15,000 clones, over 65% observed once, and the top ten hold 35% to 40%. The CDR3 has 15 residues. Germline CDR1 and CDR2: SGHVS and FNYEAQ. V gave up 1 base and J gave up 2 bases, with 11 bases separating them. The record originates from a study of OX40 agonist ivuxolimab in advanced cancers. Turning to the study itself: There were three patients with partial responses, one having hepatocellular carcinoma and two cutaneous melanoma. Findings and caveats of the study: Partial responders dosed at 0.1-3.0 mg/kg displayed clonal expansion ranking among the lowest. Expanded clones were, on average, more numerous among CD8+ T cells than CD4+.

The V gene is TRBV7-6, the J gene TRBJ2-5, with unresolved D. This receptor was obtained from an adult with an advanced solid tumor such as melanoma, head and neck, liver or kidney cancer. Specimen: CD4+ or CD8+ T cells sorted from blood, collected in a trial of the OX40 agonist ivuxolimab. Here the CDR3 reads CASSLGLAQQETQYF. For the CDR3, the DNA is TGTGCCAGCAGCTTAGGGTTAGCCCAGCAAGAGACCCAGTACTTC.